This is a list of T cell receptor beta chains from one sample in a study of T cell repertoires in cytomegalovirus infection. These receptors have no identified antigens. TCRdb called the reads again in MiXCR, with one record for every CDR3 protein. Of fewer than 1,000,000 distinct CDR3 sequences detected, about a third appear once; the ten largest clones hold about an eighth. The source was cultured CD8+ T cells from PBMCs, collected from culture after CMV antigen stimulation. The receptor set was obtained from a human donor in good health (CMV status not recorded). Some clones in this sample may be carry-over from other donors' samples. The CDR3 runs from the conserved cysteine through the conserved F or W. The D gene is left open where the match is weak. Size tells how often a clone was seen (once, few, many) or the class of an expanded clone, and some rows leave it out.

D,V,size,J,DNA,CDR3
TRBD1,TRBV7-9,few,TRBJ1-1,TGTGCCAGCAGGAGAGGGGGCAGGGAAGCTTTCTTT,CASRRGGREAFF
TRBD2,TRBV7-2,many,TRBJ2-3,TGTGCCAGCAGCCTAGGGGCGGGGGGAGGCAGAGATACGCAGTATTTT,CASSLGAGGGRDTQYF
.,TRBV7-8,.,TRBJ2-1,TGTGCCAGCAGCTTAGACAGGCCGGAGCAGTTCTTC,CASSLDRPEQFF
TRBD2,TRBV5-6,few,TRBJ2-3,TGTGCCAGCAGCGCGTTGGCGGGGGGCTCAGATACGCAGTATTTT,CASSALAGGSDTQYF
TRBD1,TRBV6-2/TRBV6-3,few,TRBJ1-5,TGTGCCAGCAGTTCAGGACAGGCCAACAATCAGCCCCAGCATTTT,CASSSGQANNQPQHF
.,TRBV27,few,TRBJ1-1,TGTGCCAGCAGTCCCTCTTTTCCTACTGAAGCTTTCTTT,CASSPSFPTEAFF
.,TRBV14,.,TRBJ1-1,TGTGCCAGCAGCCAAGATGGGCCGTTGAACACTGAAGCTTTCTTT,CASSQDGPLNTEAFF
.,TRBV5-4,many,TRBJ2-3,TGTGCCAGCAGCCCCTGGGGTAGCTTAAGCACAGATACGCAGTATTTT,CASSPWGSLSTDTQYF
.,TRBV20-1,few,TRBJ2-2,TGCAGTGCTAGAGATCTTAGCGGTGTTAACACCGGGGAGCTGTTTTTT,CSARDLSGVNTGELFF
.,TRBV6-5,.,TRBJ1-6,TGTGCCAGCAGTTACTCGATCGGGGAGGGGAATTCACCCCTCCACTTT,CASSYSIGEGNSPLHF
TRBD2,TRBV12-3/TRBV12-4,many,TRBJ2-2,TGTGCCAGCAGTTTCAACCTAGCGGGGGCCCAGAACACCGGGGAGCTGTTTTTT,CASSFNLAGAQNTGELFF
.,TRBV24-1,few,TRBJ2-1,TGTGCCACCAGTGTGTTAGCTACCAATGAGCAGTTCTTC,CATSVLATNEQFF
.,TRBV6-6,few,TRBJ1-3,TGTGCCAGCAGTTACGTGGGGAACTCTGGAAACACCATATATTTT,CASSYVGNSGNTIYF
.,TRBV7-2,many,TRBJ2-1,TGTGCCAGCAGCTTAGATCCCCTTTTTTTAGGGAGCTCCTACAATGAGCAGTTCTTC,CASSLDPLFLGSSYNEQFF
TRBD2,TRBV11-3,.,TRBJ2-2,TGTGCCAGCAGCCTGCGGGGGGGATTTACCGGGGAGCTGTTTTTT,CASSLRGGFTGELFF